The subject of this entry is one T cell receptor (beta chain). The target of this receptor is not known. Base-call qualities are not available, and no considerably larger clone is one nucleotide away. CDR1 and CDR2, looked up from the germline V gene (reference sequence), are SGHKS and YYEKEE. From its cysteine to its phenylalanine, the CDR3 spans 16 amino acids. Just the 48-base CDR3 DNA is kept, in frame starting at base 1. Trimming removed 4 bases from V and 1 base from J; the gene matches leave 8 bases unexplained. This record comes from a study of cytomegalovirus exposure and HLA in healthy donors (dated by TCRdb to the late 2010s). Turning to the overall study: An earlier analysis of roughly 630 of the donors reported roughly 270 Gb of sequence data and 117 million unique TCR beta sequences from some 180 million T cells. About 320 gigabases of sequencing data and roughly 90 million unique TCR sequences were included in an early release covering about 620 HLA-typed donors. Of the 350 to 450 genotyped donors, approximately 80% were placed in the genetic ancestry cluster associated with self-reported Caucasian donors. The study aimed to test whether signatures of past pathogen exposure could be identified by cataloging public T cell receptors. Using immunosequencing, the study profiled T cell repertoires from approximately 700 subjects and related those repertoires to cytomegalovirus serostatus. In addition to the first cohort of 666 subjects, a separate validation cohort of approximately 130 different subjects was used. To predict cytomegalovirus infection status, the study brought together high-throughput TCR immunosequencing, statistical association of individual TCRs with disease status, and machine learning. In a later analysis, previously published TCR beta repertoires from 666 donors were re-analyzed and high-resolution HLA genotyping was added so that TCR occurrence patterns could be studied. Rather than drawing on any new phenotypic data, the later analysis identified candidate immune exposures from TCR beta sequences and the way those sequences occurred across donors. An earlier analysis of several hundred of the donors applied high-throughput TCR beta sequencing to assess whether each TCR beta V gene segment acted as functional or pseudogenic. Donor age, sex, ethnicity and CMV serostatus were collected together with the repertoire data. A later genetic analysis used genome-wide SNP genotypes for about 60% of the roughly 700 donors, treating that subset as a discovery cohort. All discovery cohort repertoires had been generated using a single sequencing platform. Class I and class II HLA loci were covered by the typing at four-digit resolution. The number of typed donors differed by locus: roughly 629-640 for A, B, C, DRB1 and DQB1; approximately 540 for DQA1; 606 for DPA1; and about 450 for DPB1. Because of strong linkage in the cohort, five DR-DQ haplotypes were treated as single units for association and clustering. On average, around 200,000 unique TCR beta nucleotide sequences were sequenced per donor among about 400 genotyped donors of the cohort, with roughly 18% of those sequences being non-productive.

The cohort comprised more than 550 healthy bone marrow donors. All cohort members were sampled while nominally healthy, although unrecorded immune exposures were likely present. Of the 650 to 750 cohort members, some 270 had positive CMV serostatus and fewer than 450 had negative CMV serostatus, and CMV serostatus was not recorded for the donor. A peripheral blood sample was provided by each donor, and peripheral blood mononuclear cells were used for TCR beta sequencing. The Qiagen DNeasy Blood Extraction Kit was used to extract genomic DNA from the blood cell samples. The library was built by means of the immunoSEQ multiplex PCR assay. For the multiplex PCR, a mixture combining 60 forward primers for TCR Vbeta segments and 13 reverse primers for TCR Jbeta segments was used. The CDR3 region of rearranged TCR beta genes was amplified from genomic DNA with a multiplex PCR assay. The Illumina HiSeq System was used to sequence the amplified TCR beta libraries as 87-base-pair reads. Processing in the source paper ran as follows. A later analysis tallied around 87 million unique TCR beta chains across the 660 or so repertoires, and around 9.9 million of those chains were shared by two or more donors. Raw reads were error-corrected and collapsed into unique sequences with a nearest-neighbor algorithm that merged closely related sequences to remove PCR and sequencing errors. CDR3 sequences were aligned to IMGT reference sequences to assign V, D and J gene segments. For a sequence to be retained, a match of at least six nucleotides to both a V gene segment and a J gene segment was required. Rearrangements were classified as productive when the CDR3 lacked stop codons and remained in frame with V and J, and all other rearrangements were classified as non-productive. Following IMGT convention, CDR3 was defined as the stretch from the second conserved V-encoded cysteine up to the conserved J-encoded phenylalanine. The earlier analysis of fewer than 750 of the donors excluded sequences that lacked an unambiguous match to a single V gene segment. In an earlier analysis of around 590 of the donors, a V segment was called functional when productive rearrangements were above 56.7%, and segregating when the standard deviation between donors exceeded 5%. A statistical classification framework was built to diagnose cytomegalovirus status from the catalog of TCR beta chain sequences. In a later analysis, V and J genes were assigned by comparing TCR nucleotide sequences against IMGT/GENE-DB human TR gene sequences. Using the TCRdist pipeline, a later analysis assigned CDR3 sequences along with most-parsimonious VDJ recombination scenarios. A later analysis defined each TCR beta chain by its CDR3 amino acid sequence plus V-gene family, and excluded reads lacking a unique V-gene family. To address suspected cross-contamination and a sequencing artifact, a later analysis removed approximately 600 highly shared, low-generation-probability nucleotide sequences. In a later analysis, a clonal expansion index for each public chain was calculated from normalized within-repertoire ranks of inferred template counts. Generation probabilities in a later analysis came from a VDJ recombination model fitted to out-of-frame rearrangements, and those results were checked against IGoR. In a later analysis, TCR-TCR, TCR-HLA and TCR-CMV co-occurrence was scored with hypergeometric tests, and a repertoire-size bias correction was applied to TCR pairs. False discovery rates were estimated in a later analysis by permuting HLA or CMV assignments 20 times. In a later analysis, co-occurring TCRs were grouped using DBSCAN, and TCRdist sequence similarity was added for clustering within HLA-allele-positive subsets. Repertoires with fewer than 30,000 or more than 120,000 public chains were left out of co-occurrence clustering, as were five repertoires with anomalous nucleotide sharing. Imported from immuneACCESS, the table was reduced by TCRdb to in-frame sequences with V and J called. These copies leave out some clones; in studies compared against another copy, an unresolved V gene accounts for under half, and the cause of the remainder is not known. D and trimming were read from the DNA, whereas the V and J calls and clone size are those reported in that table. The sample table contains some 70,000 clones; only one count was recorded for over 75% of them. In total, the top ten clones hold about 6.8% of the sample.

Results and caveats for the whole study, not just this receptor: Several of the top co-occurrence clusters appeared to be linked to parvovirus B19, influenza, CMV and Epstein-Barr virus, according to a later analysis. In an earlier analysis of about 540 of the donors, most TCR beta V segments were observed in productive rearrangements about 87% or about 30% of the time, broadly matching IMGT annotations. A later analysis found that TCR association rates varied across HLA loci, with DRB1 alleles showing the most associated TCRs and HLA-C alleles the fewest. At a false discovery rate of 0.05, a later analysis linked some 18,000 TCR beta sequences to specific HLA alleles. The study listed approximately 160 TCR beta chains as associated with cytomegalovirus. A cluster of highly shared sequence variants was judged likely to represent a technical artifact of the sequencing pipeline. A later analysis found that HLA-associated TCR beta chains were more clonally expanded and had lower generation probabilities than equally common non-associated chains. Roughly uniform sequencing depth across donors was assumed in presence/absence analyses, although this assumption may not hold. A further reported finding was that TCR beta sequences accurately predicted the HLA-A and HLA-B alleles for most subjects in the first cohort. An association between a missense DCLRE1C variant and V-gene and J-gene trimming of TCR beta chains was found in a later genetic analysis and replicated in an independent cohort. A few of the identified cytomegalovirus-associated TCR beta chains were confirmed in vitro to be specific for cytomegalovirus antigens. A later analysis found that most CMV-associated TCR beta chains appeared HLA-restricted, with HLA associations seemingly driven largely by CMV exposure. Some IMGT-functional V segments, including TRBV6-2 and TRBV6-3, could not be told apart with the 87-base-pair reads, so those segments were excluded. Most TCR sequences were seen in very few donors, while some public TCRs were found in many individuals. When HLA alleles, especially DR and DQ, strongly co-occurred, TCR associations were difficult to assign to individual alleles. In a later genetic analysis, fewer N-insertions in productive TCRs were reported among donors in an Asian-associated ancestry cluster than the approximately 710-donor mean. The classifier was reported to diagnose cytomegalovirus status with high specificity and sensitivity in both the original and validation cohorts. The cohort was sequenced for TCR beta chains only, and without alpha or paired-chain data the features that could be detected were limited. HLA typing was unavailable for some donors at each locus, so association tests used only the typed subset. It was suggested by the authors that the approach could potentially be generalized to other disease states and immunological phenotypes. The only immune exposure information available for the cohort was CMV serostatus. The earlier analysis of approximately 540 of the donors excluded some 16 rarely observed V segments, including chromosome 9 orphons, because counts were too low. Correlated functional status among segregating V segments might reflect linkage disequilibrium, but an unknown experimental factor could not be ruled out.

The rearrangement joined TRBV5-5 to TRBJ2-5; 9 middle bases align to TRBD1. The receptor's source is a human donor in good health. The material sequenced was PBMCs. The CDR3 here reads CASSRIDRGSQETQYF. The base sequence is TGTGCCAGCAGCCGAATCGACAGGGGGTCCCAAGAGACCCAGTACTTC.